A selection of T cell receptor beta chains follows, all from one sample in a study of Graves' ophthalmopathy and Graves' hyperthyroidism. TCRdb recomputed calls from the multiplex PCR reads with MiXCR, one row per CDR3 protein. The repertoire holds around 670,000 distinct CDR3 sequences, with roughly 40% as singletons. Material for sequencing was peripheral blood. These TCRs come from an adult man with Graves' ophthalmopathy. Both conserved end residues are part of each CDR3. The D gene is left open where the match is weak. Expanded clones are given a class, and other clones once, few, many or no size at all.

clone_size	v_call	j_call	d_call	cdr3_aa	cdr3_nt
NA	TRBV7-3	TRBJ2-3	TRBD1	CASGQSGQSTDTQYF	TGTGCCAGCGGCCAATCGGGACAGAGCACAGATACGCAGTATTTT
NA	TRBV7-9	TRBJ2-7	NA	CASSQGAGTYEQYF	TGTGCCAGCAGCCAAGGGGCCGGGACCTACGAGCAGTACTTC
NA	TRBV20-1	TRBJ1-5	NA	CSARWGAGQPQHF	TGCAGTGCTAGGTGGGGGGCTGGACAGCCCCAGCATTTT
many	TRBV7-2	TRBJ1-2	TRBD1	CASSLARQGRGGYTF	TGTGCCAGCAGCTTAGCGCGACAGGGAAGGGGTGGCTACACCTTC
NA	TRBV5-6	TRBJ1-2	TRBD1	CASSWTGADYGYTF	TGTGCCAGCAGCTGGACAGGGGCGGACTATGGCTACACCTTC
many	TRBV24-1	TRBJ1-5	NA	CASSYSTGNSNQPQHF	TGTGCCAGCAGTTACTCGACAGGAAATAGCAATCAGCCCCAGCATTTT
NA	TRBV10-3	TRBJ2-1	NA	CASSYSGHGYNEQFF	TGTGCCAGCAGTTACAGCGGACACGGCTACAATGAGCAGTTCTTC
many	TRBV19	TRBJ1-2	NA	CASTRGLSYGYTF	TGTGCCAGTACGCGAGGACTCAGCTATGGCTACACCTTC
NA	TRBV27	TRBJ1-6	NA	CASGTTPTGSYNSPLHF	TGTGCCAGCGGTACCACCCCGACAGGCTCCTATAATTCACCCCTCCACTTT
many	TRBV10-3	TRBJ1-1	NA	CAISDEARQNTEAFF	TGTGCCATCAGTGATGAGGCCAGGCAGAACACTGAAGCTTTCTTT
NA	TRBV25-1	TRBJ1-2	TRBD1	CASSSTGQGKGEAGTGYTF	TGTGCCAGCAGCTCCACGGGACAGGGGAAGGGCGAAGCGGGTACGGGCTACACCTTC
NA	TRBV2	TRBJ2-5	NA	CASSAPISHYIQYF	TGTGCCAGCAGTGCCCCCATCTCCCACTACATCCAGTACTTC
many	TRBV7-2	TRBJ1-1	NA	CASSFAGINTEAFF	TGTGCCAGCAGCTTCGCAGGAATAAACACTGAAGCTTTCTTT
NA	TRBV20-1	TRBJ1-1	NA	CSASLRVSTEAFF	TGCAGTGCTAGCCTCAGGGTATCCACTGAAGCTTTCTTT